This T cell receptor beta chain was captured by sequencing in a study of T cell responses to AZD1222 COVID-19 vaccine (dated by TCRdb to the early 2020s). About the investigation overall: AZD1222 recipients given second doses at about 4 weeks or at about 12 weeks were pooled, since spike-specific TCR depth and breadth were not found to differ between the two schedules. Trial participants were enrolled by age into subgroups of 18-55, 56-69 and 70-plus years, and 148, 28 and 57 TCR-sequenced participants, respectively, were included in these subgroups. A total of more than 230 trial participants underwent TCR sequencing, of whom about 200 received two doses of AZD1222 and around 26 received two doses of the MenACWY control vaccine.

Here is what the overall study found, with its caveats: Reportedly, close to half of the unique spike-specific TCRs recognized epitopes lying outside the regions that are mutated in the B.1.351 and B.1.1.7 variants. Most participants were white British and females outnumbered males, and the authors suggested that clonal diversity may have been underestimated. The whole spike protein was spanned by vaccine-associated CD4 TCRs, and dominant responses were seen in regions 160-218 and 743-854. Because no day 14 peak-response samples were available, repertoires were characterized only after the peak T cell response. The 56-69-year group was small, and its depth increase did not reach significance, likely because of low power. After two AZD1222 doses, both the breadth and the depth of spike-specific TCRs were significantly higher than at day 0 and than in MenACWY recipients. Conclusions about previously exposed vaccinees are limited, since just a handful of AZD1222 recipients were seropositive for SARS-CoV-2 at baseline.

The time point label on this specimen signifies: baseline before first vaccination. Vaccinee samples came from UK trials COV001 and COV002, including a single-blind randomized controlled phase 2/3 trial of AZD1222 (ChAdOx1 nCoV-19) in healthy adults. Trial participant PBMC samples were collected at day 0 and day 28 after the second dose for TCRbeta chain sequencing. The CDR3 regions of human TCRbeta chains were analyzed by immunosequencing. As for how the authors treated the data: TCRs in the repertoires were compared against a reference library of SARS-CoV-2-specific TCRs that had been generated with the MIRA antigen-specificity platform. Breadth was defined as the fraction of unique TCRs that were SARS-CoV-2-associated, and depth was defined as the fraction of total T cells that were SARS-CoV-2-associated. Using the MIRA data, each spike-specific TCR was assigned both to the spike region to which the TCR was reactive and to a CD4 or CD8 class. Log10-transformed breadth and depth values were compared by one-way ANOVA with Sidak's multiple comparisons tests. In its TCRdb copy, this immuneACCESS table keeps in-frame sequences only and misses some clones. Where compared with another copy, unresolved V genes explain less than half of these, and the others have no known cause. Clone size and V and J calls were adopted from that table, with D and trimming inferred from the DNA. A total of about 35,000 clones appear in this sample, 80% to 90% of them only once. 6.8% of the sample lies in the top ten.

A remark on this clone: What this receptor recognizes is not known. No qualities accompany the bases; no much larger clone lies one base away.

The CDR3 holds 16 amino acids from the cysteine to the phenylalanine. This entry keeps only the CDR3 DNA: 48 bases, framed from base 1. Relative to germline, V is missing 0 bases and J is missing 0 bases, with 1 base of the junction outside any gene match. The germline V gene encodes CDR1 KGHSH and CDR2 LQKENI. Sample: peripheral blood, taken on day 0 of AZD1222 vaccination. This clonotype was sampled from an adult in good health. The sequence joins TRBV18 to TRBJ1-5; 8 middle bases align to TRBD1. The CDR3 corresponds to CASSPPGTGSNQPQHF. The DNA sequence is TGTGCCAGCTCACCACCCGGGACAGGTAGCAATCAGCCCCAGCATTTT.